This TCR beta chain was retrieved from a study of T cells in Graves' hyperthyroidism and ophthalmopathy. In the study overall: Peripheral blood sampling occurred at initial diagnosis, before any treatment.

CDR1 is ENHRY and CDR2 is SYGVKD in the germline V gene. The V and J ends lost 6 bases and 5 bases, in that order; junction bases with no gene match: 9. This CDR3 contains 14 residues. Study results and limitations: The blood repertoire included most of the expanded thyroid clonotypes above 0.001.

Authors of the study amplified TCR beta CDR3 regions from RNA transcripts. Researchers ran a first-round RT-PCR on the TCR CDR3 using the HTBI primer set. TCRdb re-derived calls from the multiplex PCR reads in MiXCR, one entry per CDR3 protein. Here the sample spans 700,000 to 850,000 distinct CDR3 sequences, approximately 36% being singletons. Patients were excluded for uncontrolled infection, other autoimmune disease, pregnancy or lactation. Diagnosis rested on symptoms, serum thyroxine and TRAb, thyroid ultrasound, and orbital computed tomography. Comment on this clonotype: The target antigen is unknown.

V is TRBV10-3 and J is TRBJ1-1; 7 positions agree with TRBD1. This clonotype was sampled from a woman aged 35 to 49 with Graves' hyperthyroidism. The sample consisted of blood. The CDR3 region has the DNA TGTGCCATCAGGAGGGGGCCAGGATATACTGAAGCTTTCTTT. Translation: CAIRRGPGYTEAFF.